Reported below is one TCR beta chain. Profiling relied on immunoSEQ multiplex PCR, and the TCRdb table lists in-frame clones only, not all of them. Of about 980,000 clones in the sample, about 80% are singletons; the top ten hold approximately 1.5%. The sample comes from a study of shared clonotypes between healthy human individuals. Study-level information: Aged between 18 and 49, the donors were a couple of women and three men.

Germline V gene lookup returns CDR1 SGHRS and CDR2 YFSETQ. The V end lost 4 bases, the J end lost 2 bases, and 13 bases lay between the germline ends. The length of the CDR3 is 14 residues. Sequencing used memory CD4+ T cells sorted from blood. Subset reported: CD45RA-negative fraction. The chain has TRBV5-1 and TRBJ2-7; D is tentatively TRBD1 or TRBD2 (6 bases each). The TCR comes from a man aged 18 to 30 in good health. The CDR3 region has the DNA TGCGCCAGCAGCAGGGGGGACTCCCCCTACGAGCAGTACTTC. Protein sequence: CASSRGDSPYEQYF. The full variable domain, completed using reference TRBV5-1 and TRBJ2-7, is KAGVTQTPRYLIKTRGQQVTLSCSPISGHRSVSWYQQTPGQGLQFLFEYFSETQRNKGNFPGRFSGRQFSNSRSEMNVSTLELGDSALYLCASSRGDSPYEQYFGPGTRLTVT.